These T cell receptor beta chains were read from a single sample in a study of cytomegalovirus exposure and HLA in healthy donors. The table came from immunoSEQ multiplex PCR; TCRdb's copy has only in-frame clones and leaves some out. This sample has some 120,000 clones, with about four fifths found just once. Input material: PBMCs. These TCRs come from a man aged 18 to 30 in good health and CMV-seronegative. The CDR3 runs from the conserved cysteine through the conserved F or W. Fields, in order: V gene, D gene, clone size, CDR3 length, J gene, CDR3 protein, CDR3 DNA. D genes are given only for firm matches. Not all rows give a size; the values are once, few, many and, for expanded clones, a class.

V gene: TRBV29-1; D gene: -; clone size: -; CDR3 length: 15; J gene: TRBJ2-5; CDR3 protein: CSVEDHWIRGETQYF; CDR3 DNA: TGCAGCGTTGAAGATCACTGGATTCGGGGGGAGACCCAGTACTTC
V gene: TRBV11-1; D gene: TRBD2; clone size: -; CDR3 length: 13; J gene: TRBJ2-7; CDR3 protein: CASASGGIYEQYF; CDR3 DNA: TGTGCCAGCGCGAGCGGGGGCATCTACGAGCAGTACTTC
V gene: TRBV9; D gene: -; clone size: -; CDR3 length: 14; J gene: TRBJ2-2; CDR3 protein: CASSVVQGSGELFF; CDR3 DNA: TGTGCCAGCAGCGTAGTTCAGGGCTCAGGGGAGCTGTTTTTT
V gene: TRBV28; D gene: -; clone size: -; CDR3 length: 14; J gene: TRBJ1-1; CDR3 protein: CASGEDSRFGEAFF; CDR3 DNA: TGTGCCAGCGGCGAGGACAGTCGTTTTGGTGAAGCTTTCTTT
V gene: TRBV5-4; D gene: -; clone size: -; CDR3 length: 13; J gene: TRBJ1-1; CDR3 protein: CASSFTRDTEAFF; CDR3 DNA: TGTGCCAGCAGCTTTACCCGGGACACTGAAGCTTTCTTT
V gene: TRBV10-3; D gene: -; clone size: -; CDR3 length: 18; J gene: TRBJ2-3; CDR3 protein: CAISEGEWGLTSEYTQYF; CDR3 DNA: TGTGCCATCAGTGAGGGTGAATGGGGACTCACCTCAGAGTATACGCAGTATTTT
V gene: TRBV10-3; D gene: TRBD2; clone size: -; CDR3 length: 15; J gene: TRBJ2-7; CDR3 protein: CAISETSGSPYEQYF; CDR3 DNA: TGTGCCATCAGCGAGACTAGCGGGAGCCCCTACGAGCAGTACTTC
V gene: TRBV5-1; D gene: TRBD2; clone size: -; CDR3 length: 16; J gene: TRBJ2-3; CDR3 protein: CASSWEGSGTTDTQYF; CDR3 DNA: TGCGCCAGCAGCTGGGAAGGTAGCGGGACTACAGATACGCAGTATTTT
V gene: TRBV2; D gene: TRBD1; clone size: once; CDR3 length: 14; J gene: TRBJ1-2; CDR3 protein: CASRGDSLFGGYTF; CDR3 DNA: TGTGCCAGCAGGGGGGACAGCCTGTTTGGTGGCTACACCTTC
V gene: TRBV4-2; D gene: TRBD2; clone size: -; CDR3 length: 18; J gene: TRBJ2-2; CDR3 protein: CASSRNNGGLAGGGELFF; CDR3 DNA: TGTGCCAGCAGCCGGAATAACGGCGGACTAGCGGGAGGTGGGGAGCTGTTTTTT
V gene: TRBV6-6; D gene: -; clone size: -; CDR3 length: 14; J gene: TRBJ2-7; CDR3 protein: CASSYGPGKNEQYF; CDR3 DNA: TGTGCCAGCAGTTACGGTCCAGGGAAAAACGAGCAGTACTTC
V gene: TRBV6-4; D gene: -; clone size: -; CDR3 length: 13; J gene: TRBJ2-2; CDR3 protein: CASSDSSTGELFF; CDR3 DNA: TGTGCCAGCAGTGACTCGAGCACCGGGGAGCTGTTTTTT
V gene: TRBV4-1; D gene: TRBD1; clone size: few; CDR3 length: 16; J gene: TRBJ2-5; CDR3 protein: CASSLSGQGMEETQYF; CDR3 DNA: TGCGCCAGCAGCCTTTCGGGACAGGGAATGGAGGAGACCCAGTACTTC
V gene: TRBV5-4; D gene: TRBD1; clone size: -; CDR3 length: 16; J gene: TRBJ2-7; CDR3 protein: CASSIGGNRGLYEQYF; CDR3 DNA: TGTGCCAGCAGCATCGGGGGGAACAGGGGGCTGTACGAGCAGTACTTC
V gene: TRBV7-2; D gene: -; clone size: -; CDR3 length: 14; J gene: TRBJ1-1; CDR3 protein: CASSPNRENTEAFF; CDR3 DNA: TGTGCCAGCAGCCCGAACAGGGAGAACACTGAAGCTTTCTTT
V gene: TRBV27; D gene: TRBD2; clone size: -; CDR3 length: 19; J gene: TRBJ2-2; CDR3 protein: CASSPQGGLAGGRSGELFF; CDR3 DNA: TGTGCCAGCAGTCCCCAAGGGGGCCTAGCGGGAGGGCGGTCCGGGGAGCTGTTTTTT
V gene: TRBV7-2; D gene: -; clone size: -; CDR3 length: 15; J gene: TRBJ1-3; CDR3 protein: CASSSDSLPGNTIYF; CDR3 DNA: TGTGCCAGCAGCTCGGACAGTCTACCTGGAAACACCATATATTTT
V gene: TRBV30; D gene: -; clone size: once; CDR3 length: 13; J gene: TRBJ2-3; CDR3 protein: CAWSGGDTDTQYF; CDR3 DNA: TGTGCCTGGAGCGGAGGAGACACAGATACGCAGTATTTT
V gene: TRBV19; D gene: -; clone size: -; CDR3 length: 13; J gene: TRBJ1-1; CDR3 protein: CASSWARGTEAFF; CDR3 DNA: TGTGCCAGTAGTTGGGCCAGGGGCACTGAAGCTTTCTTT
V gene: TRBV5-1; D gene: TRBD2; clone size: -; CDR3 length: 14; J gene: TRBJ2-1; CDR3 protein: CASSLEREDDEQFF; CDR3 DNA: TGCGCCAGCAGCTTGGAGCGGGAGGACGATGAGCAGTTCTTC
V gene: TRBV7-2; D gene: -; clone size: -; CDR3 length: 15; J gene: TRBJ1-4; CDR3 protein: CASSTDRATNEKLFF; CDR3 DNA: TGTGCCAGCAGCACGGACAGAGCAACTAATGAAAAACTGTTTTTT
V gene: TRBV6-5; D gene: -; clone size: -; CDR3 length: 14; J gene: TRBJ2-7; CDR3 protein: CASSYAQTRGEQYF; CDR3 DNA: TGTGCCAGCAGTTACGCCCAAACTAGAGGCGAGCAGTACTTC
V gene: TRBV7-2; D gene: -; clone size: -; CDR3 length: 13; J gene: TRBJ2-7; CDR3 protein: CASSSSSAYEQYF; CDR3 DNA: TGTGCCAGCTCTTCTTCCAGTGCCTACGAGCAGTACTTC
V gene: TRBV11-3; D gene: -; clone size: -; CDR3 length: 14; J gene: TRBJ1-1; CDR3 protein: CASSLEGTNTEAFF; CDR3 DNA: TGTGCCAGCAGCTTAGAGGGGACAAACACTGAAGCTTTCTTT
V gene: TRBV5-1; D gene: TRBD1; clone size: few; CDR3 length: 14; J gene: TRBJ1-5; CDR3 protein: CASSWGQGSQPQHF; CDR3 DNA: TGCGCCAGCAGTTGGGGACAGGGTTCTCAGCCCCAGCATTTT
V gene: TRBV19; D gene: TRBD1; clone size: -; CDR3 length: 19; J gene: TRBJ1-5; CDR3 protein: CASSTPGQGPFYSNQPQHF; CDR3 DNA: TGTGCCAGTAGTACCCCGGGACAGGGGCCCTTCTATAGCAATCAGCCCCAGCATTTT